This T cell receptor (beta chain) was recorded in a study of T cell changes during pregnancy in multiple sclerosis. Generated by immunoSEQ multiplex PCR, the TCRdb table keeps only in-frame clones and is missing some. The sample shows just under 95,000 clones, over 80% of them seen only once. CDR1 and CDR2 (germline): MDHEN, SYDVKM. The V gene lost 5 bases and the J gene lost 3 bases, with 11 bases spanning the gap. The CDR3 is made up of 13 amino acids. This receptor was taken from a female donor with multiple sclerosis, enrolled in a pregnancy study. The sequences come from peripheral blood, collected in the first trimester of pregnancy. The chain combines TRBV28 with TRBJ2-7, with D perhaps matching TRBD2 (5 bases). CDR3 in DNA: TGTGCCAGCAGTACCCCCCGGGACTACGAGCAGTACTTC. Its protein product is CASSTPRDYEQYF. Full variable domain (missing parts from reference TRBV28 and TRBJ2-7): DVKVTQSSRYLVKRTGEKVFLECVQDMDHENMFWYRQDPGLGLRLIYFSYDVKMKEKGDIPEGYSVSREKKERFSLILESASTNQTSMYLCASSTPRDYEQYFGPGTRLTVT.